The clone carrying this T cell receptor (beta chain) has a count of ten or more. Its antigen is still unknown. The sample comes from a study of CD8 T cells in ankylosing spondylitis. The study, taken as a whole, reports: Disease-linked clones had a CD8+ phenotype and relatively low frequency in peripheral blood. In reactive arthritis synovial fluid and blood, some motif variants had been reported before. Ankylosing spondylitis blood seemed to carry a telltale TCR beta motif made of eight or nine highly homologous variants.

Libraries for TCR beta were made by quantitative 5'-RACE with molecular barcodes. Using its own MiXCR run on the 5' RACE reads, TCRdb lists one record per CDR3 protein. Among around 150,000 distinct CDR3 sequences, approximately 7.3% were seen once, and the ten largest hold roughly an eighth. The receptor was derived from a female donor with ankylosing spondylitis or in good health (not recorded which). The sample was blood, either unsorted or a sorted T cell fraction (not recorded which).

CDR3 region: CASSQEWTANLYGYTF. The CDR3 nucleotides read TGCGCCAGCAGCCAAGAATGGACGGCGAACCTCTATGGCTACACCTTC. The chain recombines TRBV4-3 with TRBJ1-2, with D uncertain. The CDR3 is 16 amino acids. Germline values: CDR1 LGHNA, CDR2 YSLEER. Trimming shortened V by 0 bases and J by 4 bases, and 15 bases separated the two germline ends.